The 2 T cell receptor beta chains given below trace back to one sample, sequenced in a study of T cell responses to AZD1222 COVID-19 vaccine. This table comes from immunoSEQ multiplex PCR, and its TCRdb copy is limited to in-frame clones, with some not included. Of over 120,000 clones detected, 90% to 95% appear once; the ten largest clones hold approximately 2%. The sample was peripheral blood, taken on day 0 of AZD1222 vaccination. The receptor source for this set is an adult in good health.

This clone has just a few counts. The chain combines TRBV6-2 or TRBV6-3 with TRBJ1-2; D is uncertain. Germline V gene data show CDR1 as MNHEY and CDR2 as SVGEGT. The CDR3 sequence is 13 residues long. V lost 2 bases, J lost 7 bases, and 11 bases lay in between. CDR3 sequence: CASSYVAWIGYTF. The CDR3 DNA is TGTGCCAGCAGTTACGTAGCCTGGATTGGCTACACCTTC.

This chain joins TRBV7-3 and TRBJ2-3, with 10 bases that match TRBD1. V trimming: 5 bases; J trimming: 4 bases; junction bases outside the gene matches: 3. The length of the CDR3 is 14 residues. CDR1 is SGHTA, CDR2 FQGTGA, per germline. The CDR3 DNA reads as TGTGCCAGCAGCCCCGGACAGGGGGCAGATACGCAGTATTTT. Amino acids: CASSPGQGADTQYF.